This is a list of T cell receptor beta chains from one sample in a study of T cells in localized non-small cell lung cancer. Clones were sequenced by immunoSEQ multiplex PCR, and TCRdb holds only the in-frame ones, with some missing. The table includes about 52,000 clones, roughly 88% detected once. The sequencing here drew on peripheral blood, taken before any cancer treatment. The source is a male donor older than 55 with stage III squamous cell lung carcinoma. CDR3s include the opening cysteine and the closing phenylalanine or tryptophan. Each record gives: D gene, clone size, V gene, J gene, CDR3 protein, CDR3 DNA. D genes are given only for firm matches. Size tells how often a clone was seen (once, few, many) or the class of an expanded clone, and some rows leave it out.

>.|.|TRBV30|TRBJ2-5
CAWSIKTETQYF
TGTGCCTGGAGCATAAAAACGGAGACCCAGTACTTC
>.|.|TRBV4-1|TRBJ1-3
CASSQVRDTIYF
TGCGCCAGCAGCCAAGTTAGAGACACCATATATTTT
>.|.|TRBV9|TRBJ1-3
CASSLTDAGNTIYF
TGTGCCAGCAGCCTGACCGACGCTGGAAACACCATATATTTT
>.|.|TRBV5-1|TRBJ1-2
CATARGEGYGYTF
TGCGCCACCGCCCGGGGGGAAGGCTATGGCTACACCTTC
>.|.|TRBV5-1|TRBJ2-5
CASSQSLETQYF
TGCGCCAGCAGTCAGTCGCTGGAGACCCAGTACTTC
>.|.|TRBV4-1|TRBJ2-1
CASSQDPPTRSYNEQFF
TGCGCCAGCAGCCAAGACCCCCCCACACGCTCCTACAATGAGCAGTTCTTC
>.|once|TRBV7-9|TRBJ2-6
CASSSYQGTVNVLTF
TGTGCCAGCAGCTCCTATCAAGGAACTGTCAACGTCCTGACTTTC
>TRBD1|.|TRBV28|TRBJ1-1
CASSSRQGLGAEAFF
TGTGCCAGCAGTTCAAGACAGGGTTTGGGCGCTGAAGCTTTCTTT
>.|.|TRBV19|TRBJ1-1
CASSRNFDTEAFF
TGTGCCAGTAGTAGGAACTTTGACACTGAAGCTTTCTTT
>.|.|TRBV16|TRBJ1-1
CASSQYIGTEAFF
TGTGCCAGCAGCCAGTATATCGGCACTGAAGCTTTCTTT
>.|.|TRBV2|TRBJ1-5
CASNTLGSNQPQHF
TGTGCCAGCAATACCTTGGGGAGCAATCAGCCCCAGCATTTT
>.|.|TRBV30|TRBJ1-1
CAWRALREAFF
TGTGCCTGGAGGGCCCTCCGCGAAGCTTTCTTT
>TRBD2|.|TRBV7-2|TRBJ2-1
CASSLGVSGGNEQFF
TGTGCCAGCAGCTTAGGGGTTAGCGGGGGGAATGAGCAGTTCTTC
>.|.|TRBV5-4|TRBJ1-2
CASSLSSRVEGYTF
TGTGCCAGCAGCTTGTCCAGTAGGGTAGAAGGCTACACCTTC
>.|.|TRBV5-6|TRBJ1-1
CASSRITTSPEAFF
TGTGCCAGCAGCCGCATAACTACCTCTCCTGAAGCTTTCTTT
>TRBD2|once|TRBV7-9|TRBJ2-3
CASNQGGTSGRAMTDTQYF
TGTGCCAGCAACCAGGGAGGGACTAGCGGGAGGGCCATGACAGATACGCAGTATTTT
>.|.|TRBV7-8|TRBJ2-3
CASSHYADTQYF
TGTGCCAGCAGCCACTATGCAGATACGCAGTATTTT
>.|.|TRBV7-9|TRBJ2-7
CASSSQGEQYF
TGTGCCAGCAGCTCCCAGGGCGAGCAGTACTTC
>TRBD1|.|TRBV18|TRBJ2-5
CASSPPSGGAETQYF
TGTGCCAGCTCACCACCATCAGGGGGCGCAGAGACCCAGTACTTC
>TRBD2|.|TRBV6-1|TRBJ2-7
CASSDPGLAGAYEQYF
TGTGCCAGCAGTGACCCGGGACTAGCGGGGGCCTACGAGCAGTACTTC
>TRBD2|.|TRBV5-1|TRBJ2-5
CASSTAGLAGGRGGETQYF
TGCGCCAGCAGCACGGCAGGACTAGCGGGGGGCCGCGGGGGAGAGACCCAGTACTTC
>.|.|TRBV19|TRBJ1-3
CASKREGSGNTIYF
TGTGCCAGTAAAAGGGAAGGCTCTGGAAACACCATATATTTT
>TRBD1|once|TRBV5-1|TRBJ2-1
CASSLGTGGNEQFF
TGCGCCAGCAGCTTGGGTACAGGGGGCAATGAGCAGTTCTTC
>.|few|TRBV4-3|TRBJ1-5
CASSQAGWVQPQHF
TGCGCCAGCAGCCAAGCAGGGTGGGTTCAGCCCCAGCATTTT
>.|once|TRBV6-4|TRBJ2-1
CASSVSGSSYNEQFF
TGTGCCAGCAGTGTATCAGGGAGCTCCTACAATGAGCAGTTCTTC
>TRBD1|.|TRBV18|TRBJ1-1
CASSPGQGPGAFF
TGTGCCAGCTCCCCAGGACAGGGGCCGGGAGCTTTCTTT
>.|large|TRBV7-8|TRBJ1-1
CASSLGTGMNTEAFF
TGTGCCAGCAGCTTAGGTACGGGGATGAACACTGAAGCTTTCTTT
>TRBD2|.|TRBV4-2|TRBJ2-3
CASSQVEASGSGTQYF
TGTGCCAGCAGCCAAGTCGAGGCTAGCGGGAGTGGTACGCAGTATTTT
>TRBD1|.|TRBV2|TRBJ1-2
CASSEVDRVKANYGYTF
TGTGCCAGCAGTGAAGTCGACAGGGTAAAAGCTAACTATGGCTACACCTTC
>.|.|TRBV28|TRBJ1-1
CASSGRLLQAFF
TGTGCCAGCAGTGGGAGACTGCTCCAAGCTTTCTTT
>TRBD2|.|TRBV6-5|TRBJ2-1
CASSYPRTSGGNEQFF
TGTGCCAGCAGTTACCCTCGGACTAGCGGGGGGAATGAGCAGTTCTTC
>.|.|TRBV4-1|TRBJ2-5
CASSLGPSGETQYF
TGCGCCAGCAGCTTAGGACCTTCGGGAGAGACCCAGTACTTC
>TRBD1|medium-sized|TRBV25-1|TRBJ1-1
CASSDLDRKSAFF
TGTGCCAGCAGTGACTTGGACAGGAAATCAGCTTTCTTT
>.|.|TRBV7-2|TRBJ2-7
CASSPEGFYEQYF
TGTGCCAGCAGCCCCGAAGGGTTCTACGAGCAGTACTTC
>.|.|TRBV5-5|TRBJ2-2
CASSLTGANTGELFF
TGTGCCAGCAGCTTGACAGGAGCGAACACCGGGGAGCTGTTTTTT
>.|.|TRBV5-4|TRBJ2-1
CASSFQEVGYNEQFF
TGTGCCAGCAGCTTTCAGGAGGTTGGGTACAATGAGCAGTTCTTC
>.|.|TRBV6-1|TRBJ1-3
CASRQIAGNTIYF
TGTGCCAGCAGACAAATAGCCGGAAACACCATATATTTT
>.|.|TRBV19|TRBJ1-4
CASSRSPPNEKLFF
TGTGCCAGTAGTAGGTCCCCGCCTAATGAAAAACTGTTTTTT
>.|.|TRBV5-1|TRBJ1-6
CASSSRGASPLHF
TGCGCCAGCAGCTCAAGGGGAGCCTCACCCCTCCACTTT